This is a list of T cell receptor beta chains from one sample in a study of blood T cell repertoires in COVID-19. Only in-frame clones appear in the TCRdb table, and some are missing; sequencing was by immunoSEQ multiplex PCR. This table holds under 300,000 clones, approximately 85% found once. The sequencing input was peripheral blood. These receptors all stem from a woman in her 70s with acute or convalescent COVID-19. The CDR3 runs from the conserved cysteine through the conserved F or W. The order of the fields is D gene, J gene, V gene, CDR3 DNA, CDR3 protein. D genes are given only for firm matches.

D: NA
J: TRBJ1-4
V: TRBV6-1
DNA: TGTGCCAGCAGTGAAGCCCCATCTGAAAAACTGTTTTTT
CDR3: CASSEAPSEKLFF

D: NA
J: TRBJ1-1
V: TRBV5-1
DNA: TGCGCCAGCAGCTTGGATCCATCCTCCGGGGTAGCTTTCTTT
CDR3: CASSLDPSSGVAFF

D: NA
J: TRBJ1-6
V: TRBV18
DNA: TGTGCCAGCTCAACTCCCCGGGGAGCGAGCTCCTATAATTCACCCCTCCACTTT
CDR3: CASSTPRGASSYNSPLHF

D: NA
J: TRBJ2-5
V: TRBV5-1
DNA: TGCGCCAGCAGCTCGCAGGGTCAGATTGGGGAGACCCAGTACTTC
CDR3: CASSSQGQIGETQYF

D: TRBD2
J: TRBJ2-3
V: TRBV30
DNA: TGTGCCTGGAGTGCCGGGACTAGCGTAAATACGCAGTATTTT
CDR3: CAWSAGTSVNTQYF

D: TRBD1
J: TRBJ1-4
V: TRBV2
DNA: TGTGCCAGCAGTGAACCAGGGGGCTTGGCTAATGAAAAACTGTTTTTT
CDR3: CASSEPGGLANEKLFF

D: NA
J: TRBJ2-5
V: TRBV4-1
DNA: TGCGCCAGCAGCCAGAGGGCGGCAGAGACCCAGTACTTC
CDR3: CASSQRAAETQYF

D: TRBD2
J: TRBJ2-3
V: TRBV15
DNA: TGTGCCACCAGCACTCTATCAGCGGGGAGGGCAGATACGCAGTATTTT
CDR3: CATSTLSAGRADTQYF

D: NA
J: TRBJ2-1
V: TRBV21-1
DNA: TGTGCCAGCACCGGGGGGCAAACCTACAATGAGCAGTTCTTC
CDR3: CASTGGQTYNEQFF

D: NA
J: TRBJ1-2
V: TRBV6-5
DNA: TGTGCCAGCAGTTACAAAGTGGAGCTTGGCTACACCTTC
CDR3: CASSYKVELGYTF

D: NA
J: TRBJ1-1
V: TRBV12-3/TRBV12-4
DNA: TGTGCCAGCAGCCACAGGAACACTGAAGCTTTCTTT
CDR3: CASSHRNTEAFF

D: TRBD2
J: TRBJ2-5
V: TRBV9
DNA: TGTGCCAGCAGCGTAGGGGGGACTAGCGGGGTTTCTGTGACCCAGTACTTC
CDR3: CASSVGGTSGVSVTQYF

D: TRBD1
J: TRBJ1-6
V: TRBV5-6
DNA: TGTGCCAGCAGCCGATTGGACAGGGCCAAGTCCTATAATTCACCCCTCCACTTT
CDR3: CASSRLDRAKSYNSPLHF

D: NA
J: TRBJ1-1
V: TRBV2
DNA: TGTGCCAGCATGATTCATCGGGGGACGAACACTGAAGCTTTCTTT
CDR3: CASMIHRGTNTEAFF

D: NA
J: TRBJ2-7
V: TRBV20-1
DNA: TGCAGTGCTAACAAAAACGAGCAGTACTTC
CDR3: CSANKNEQYF